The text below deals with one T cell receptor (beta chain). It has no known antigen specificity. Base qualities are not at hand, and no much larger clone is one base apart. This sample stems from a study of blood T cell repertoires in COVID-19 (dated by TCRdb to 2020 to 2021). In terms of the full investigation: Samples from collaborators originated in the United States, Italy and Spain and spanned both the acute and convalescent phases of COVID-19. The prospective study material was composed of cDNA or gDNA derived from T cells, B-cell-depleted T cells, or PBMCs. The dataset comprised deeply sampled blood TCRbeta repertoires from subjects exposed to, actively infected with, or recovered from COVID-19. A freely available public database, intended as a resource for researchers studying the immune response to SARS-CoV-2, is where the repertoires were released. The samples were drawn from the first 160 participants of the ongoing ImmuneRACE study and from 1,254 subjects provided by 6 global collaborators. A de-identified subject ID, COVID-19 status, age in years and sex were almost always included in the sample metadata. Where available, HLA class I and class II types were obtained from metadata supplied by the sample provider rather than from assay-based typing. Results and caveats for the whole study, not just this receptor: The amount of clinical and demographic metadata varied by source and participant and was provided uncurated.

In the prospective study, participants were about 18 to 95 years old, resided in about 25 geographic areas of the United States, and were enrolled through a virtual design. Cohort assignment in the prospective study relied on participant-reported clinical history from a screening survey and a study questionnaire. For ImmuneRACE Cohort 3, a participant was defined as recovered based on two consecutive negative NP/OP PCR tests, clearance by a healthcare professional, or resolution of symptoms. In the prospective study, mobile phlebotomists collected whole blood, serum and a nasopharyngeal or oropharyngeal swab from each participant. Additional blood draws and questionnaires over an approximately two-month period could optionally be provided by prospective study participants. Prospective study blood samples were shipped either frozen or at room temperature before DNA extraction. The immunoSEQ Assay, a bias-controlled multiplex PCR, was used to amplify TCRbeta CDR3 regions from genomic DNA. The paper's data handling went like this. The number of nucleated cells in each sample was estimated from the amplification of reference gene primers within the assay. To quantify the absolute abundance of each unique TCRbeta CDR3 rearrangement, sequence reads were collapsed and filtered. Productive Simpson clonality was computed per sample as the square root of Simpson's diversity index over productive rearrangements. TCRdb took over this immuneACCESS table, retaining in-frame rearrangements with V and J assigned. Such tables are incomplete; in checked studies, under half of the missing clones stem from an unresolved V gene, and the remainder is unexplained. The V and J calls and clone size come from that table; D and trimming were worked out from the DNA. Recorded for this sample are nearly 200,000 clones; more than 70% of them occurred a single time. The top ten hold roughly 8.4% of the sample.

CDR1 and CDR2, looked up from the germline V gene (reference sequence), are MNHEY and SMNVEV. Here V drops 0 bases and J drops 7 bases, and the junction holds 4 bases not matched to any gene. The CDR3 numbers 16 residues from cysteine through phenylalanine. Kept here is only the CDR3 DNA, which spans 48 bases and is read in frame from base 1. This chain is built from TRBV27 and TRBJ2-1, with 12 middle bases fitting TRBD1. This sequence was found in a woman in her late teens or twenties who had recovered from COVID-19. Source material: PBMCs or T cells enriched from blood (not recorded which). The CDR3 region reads CASSLSGTGGLNEQFF. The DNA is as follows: TGTGCCAGCAGTTTATCCGGGACAGGGGGCTTGAATGAGCAGTTCTTC.